The present T cell receptor beta chain was sequenced within a study of cytomegalovirus exposure and HLA in healthy donors. Primers: 60 Vbeta forward and 13 Jbeta reverse. Produced via immunoSEQ multiplex PCR; TCRdb's table is partial and in-frame only. The profile shows about 140,000 clones, approximately 79% of them singletons. As concerns this clone: Its antigen is currently unknown.

CDR1 is LGHNA and CDR2 is YNFKEQ in the germline V gene. The length of the CDR3 is 16 residues. V shed 0 bases and J shed 2 bases, with 11 bases lying between them. Findings and caveats of the study: Earlier analysis yielded a pattern in which most TCR beta V segments were productive about 87% or about 30% of the time.

Sequencing used PBMCs. The chain uses TRBV4-2 and TRBJ2-1; no clear D gene. This receptor was taken from a female donor in good health and CMV-seronegative. Here the CDR3 reads CASSQDPIRAYNEQFF. CDR3 in DNA: TGTGCCAGCAGCCAAGATCCCATTCGGGCCTACAATGAGCAGTTCTTC.